Below are 27 T cell receptor beta chains sequenced from a single sample in a study of blood T cell repertoires in COVID-19. Data came from immunoSEQ multiplex PCR; TCRdb stores just in-frame clones and leaves some out. The table includes around 140,000 clones, approximately 84% detected once. What was sequenced was peripheral blood. The receptors shown here come from a woman aged 80 or over with acute or convalescent COVID-19.

This clone occurred a few times. V usage is TRBV10-2 and J usage is TRBJ1-4, with D possibly being TRBD1 (6 bases). In germline, CDR1 is WSHSY, CDR2 SAAADI. V lost 3 bases and J 7 bases, leaving 6 bases between the germline ends. The CDR3 contains 12 residues. DNA of the CDR3: TGCGCCAGCAGTGACAGGGGTGAAAAACTGTTTTTT. Residues: CASSDRGEKLFF.

The chain recombines TRBV7-2 with TRBJ1-2; 8 bases match TRBD1. This CDR3 region has 13 residues. Germline loops: CDR1 SGHTA, CDR2 FQGNSA. V lost 5 bases and J lost 8; bases outside the gene matches: 7. Here the CDR3 reads CASSQDRGLGYTF. DNA of the CDR3: TGTGCCAGCAGCCAAGACAGGGGTTTGGGCTACACCTTC.

There are a few counts of this clone. The CDR3 protein is CAPPGDGYTF. The CDR3 coding sequence is TGCGCCCCCCCCGGGGATGGCTACACCTTC. The V call is TRBV5-1, the J call TRBJ1-2, with D hard to call. CDR3 size: 10 residues. Germline CDR1 is SGHRS and CDR2 is YFSETQ. Trimming shortened V by 10 bases and J by 6 bases, and 10 bases separated the two germline ends.

This chain joins TRBV6-5 and TRBJ2-1; D possibly corresponds to TRBD2 (5 bases). The germline V and J ends were trimmed by 2 bases and 10 bases, with 15 bases remaining between them. Per the germline V gene, CDR1 is MNHEY and CDR2 is SVGAGI. This CDR3 has 14 residues. CDR3: CASSYGRGFGEQFF. CDR3 in DNA: TGTGCCAGCAGTTACGGTCGGGGATTTGGGGAGCAGTTCTTC.

The gene calls are TRBV19 and TRBJ1-1; D is perhaps TRBD1 (6 bases). This CDR3 region has 13 residues. Germline V gene data show CDR1 as LNHDA and CDR2 as SQIVND (reference sequence). V was shortened by 9 bases and J by 1 base, with 12 bases between the two germline ends. CDR3 protein: CASDRGANTEAFF. Written as DNA, the CDR3 is TGTGCCAGCGACCGGGGGGCGAACACTGAAGCTTTCTTT.

The V call is TRBV6-6, the J call TRBJ1-3; no firm D call. The CDR3 loop spans 14 amino acids. The germline CDR1 and CDR2 sequences are MNHNY and SVGAGI (reference sequence). Trimming shortened V by 7 bases and J by 3 bases, and 13 bases separated the two germline ends. CDR3 sequence reads: CASNMAGFGNTIYF. CDR3 in DNA: TGTGCCAGCAACATGGCAGGCTTTGGAAACACCATATATTTT.

The rearrangement joins TRBV10-3 to TRBJ2-3; 9 nucleotides agree with TRBD2. After removal of 2 bases from V and 0 bases from J, the junction contained 15 bases not matched to a gene. The CDR3 runs 20 residues. Germline CDR1 is ENHRY and CDR2 is SYGVKD. The CDR3 DNA sequence: TGTGCCATCAGTGAGCCGGGGGGCGGGAGGGCCGGATATAGCACAGATACGCAGTATTTT. The encoded protein is CAISEPGGGRAGYSTDTQYF.

The genes are TRBV27 and TRBJ1-2, with 12 bases lining up with TRBD1. Looked up from germline, CDR1 is MNHEY and CDR2 is SMNVEV (reference sequence). This CDR3 comprises 16 residues. With V trimmed by 5 bases and J by 3 bases, 7 bases remained unmatched. The DNA of the CDR3 is TGTGCCAGCAGTACCGGGGACAGGGGGCGAGACTATGGCTACACCTTC. It yields the protein CASSTGDRGRDYGYTF.

V is TRBV6-2 or TRBV6-3 and J is TRBJ2-6, with 9 bases aligning to TRBD1. V lost 2 bases and J lost 1; bases outside the gene matches: 6. CDR3 length equals 18 residues. CDR1 MNHEY and CDR2 SVGEGT come from the germline V gene. The DNA of the CDR3 is TGTGCCAGCAGTTACATGGGACAGGGTAGTTCTGGGGCCAACGTCCTGACTTTC. Translated, it gives CASSYMGQGSSGANVLTF.

This rearrangement joins TRBV7-9 to TRBJ2-7; 11 bases line up with TRBD1. The CDR3 spans 15 residues. Germline V CDR1 and CDR2: SEHNR, FQNEAQ (reference sequence). V was pared by 5 bases and J by 3 bases, with 6 bases of the junction left unmatched. For the CDR3, the DNA is TGTGCCAGCAGCCATCGGACAGGGGGCGTCTACGAGCAGTACTTC. Protein sequence: CASSHRTGGVYEQYF.

This sequence joins TRBV7-2 and TRBJ1-1, with D perhaps matching TRBD1 (6 bases). This CDR3 comprises 19 residues. Looked up from germline, CDR1 is SGHTA and CDR2 is FQGNSA. Deletions cut 2 bases from V and 0 bases from J, with 22 bases between. In DNA, the CDR3 is TGTGCCAGCAGCTTATGGGGGCTGGGTCCCTTGAACATGAACACTGAAGCTTTCTTT. Translation: CASSLWGLGPLNMNTEAFF.

This chain joins TRBV18 and TRBJ2-5, with TRBD1 matching over 10 bases. The CDR3 has 15 residues. The ends lost 3 bases at V and 4 bases at J; junction bases unmatched: 5. CDR1 and CDR2 (germline): KGHSH, LQKENI. CDR3: CASSPGTGVGETQYF. CDR3 bases: TGTGCCAGCTCACCGGGGACAGGGGTTGGAGAGACCCAGTACTTC.

V and J are TRBV6-5 and TRBJ2-3; TRBD2 matches 9 bases. The CDR3 spans 15 residues. Germline trimming cut 6 bases from V and 2 bases from J; bases unmatched to any gene: 6. CDR1 and CDR2 (germline): MNHEY, SVGAGI. The CDR3 loop is CASSLTSGDTDTQYF. The CDR3 DNA sequence: TGTGCCAGCAGCCTGACTAGCGGCGACACAGATACGCAGTATTTT.

About this clone itself: At one end the junction does not follow the germline gene, possibly because of a read error. The chain joins TRBV9 to TRBJ2-1; 7 bases are shared with TRBD2. This CDR3 region has 14 residues. Germline V lookup: CDR1 SGDLS, CDR2 YYNGEE. Here the CDR3 DNA reads TGTGCCAGCAGCGTAGGAGCTAGCGGAAAAAGAACTCTCTTC. Translating gives CASSVGASGKRTLF. Based on the CDR3 plus reference TRBV9 and TRBJ2-1, the full variable domain is DSGVTQTPKHLITATGQRVTLRCSPRSGDLSVYWYQQSLDQGLQFLIQYYNGEERAKGNILERFSAQQFPDLHSELNLSSLELGDSALYFCASSVGASGKRTLFGPGTRLTVL.

The V gene is TRBV21-1, the J gene TRBJ2-7; TRBD1 was called by the table and not checked on the DNA. TRBV21-1 is marked as a pseudogene. The CDR3 totals 12 residues. In DNA, the CDR3 is TGTGCCCCCATAAGGGGTTCCTACGAGCAGTACTTC. This codes for CAPIRGSYEQYF.

CDR3 loop: CASSLAGGGTTGELFF. CDR3 sequence (DNA): TGTGCCAGCAGCTTGGCGGGCGGGGGGACTACCGGGGAGCTGTTTTTT. The chain carries TRBV5-6 and TRBJ2-2, with 8 positions matching TRBD2. Germline values: CDR1 SGHDT, CDR2 YYEEEE. The length of the CDR3 is 16 residues. J was trimmed by 5 bases and V by 0 bases; bases with no gene match: 6.

V is TRBV6-5 and J is TRBJ1-6; 8 nucleotides agree with TRBD1. CDR3 length: 14 amino acids. The germline V gene has CDR1 MNHEY and CDR2 SVGAGI. The trim removed 5 bases at V and 10 bases at J, leaving 7 bases unmatched. This CDR3 is CASSNGQGGSPLHF. CDR3 DNA sequence: TGTGCCAGCAGTAATGGACAGGGAGGATCACCCCTCCACTTT.

V is TRBV6-1 and J is TRBJ1-3, with a possible D match to TRBD1 (5 bases). Trimming took off 2 bases at V and 4 bases at J, with 18 bases between the two ends. CDR1 is MNHNS, CDR2 SASEGT, per germline. The CDR3 spans 17 residues. The CDR3 DNA reads TGTGCCAGCAGTGAACCGAGGCAGGGTCTGGGAGGAAACACCATATATTTT. Translation gives CASSEPRQGLGGNTIYF.

This clone was seen once. V and J are TRBV7-9 and TRBJ2-5; the match to TRBD2 covers 12 bases. Germline assignment: CDR1 SEHNR and CDR2 FQNEAQ (reference sequence). V gave up 4 bases and J gave up 4 bases; unmatched junction bases: 7. The CDR3 contains 16 residues. CDR3: CASSSGLAGWAETQYF. The CDR3 DNA is TGTGCCAGCAGCTCTGGACTAGCGGGATGGGCAGAGACCCAGTACTTC.

The chain joins TRBV4-3 to TRBJ1-2, with D possibly being TRBD1 (6 bases). Germline CDR1 is LGHNA and CDR2 is YSLEER. CDR3 length: 14 amino acids. V was shortened by 0 bases and J by 8 bases, with 13 bases between the two germline ends. The CDR3 sequence: CASSQDRAGVGYTF. The CDR3 DNA reads as TGCGCCAGCAGCCAAGATAGGGCAGGGGTCGGCTACACCTTC.

The genes are TRBV4-1 and TRBJ2-1; D may be TRBD1 (5 bases). The CDR3 is 14 residues long. CDR1 and CDR2 (germline): MGHRA, YSYEKL. Between the trimmed V and J ends, which lost 5 bases and 10 bases, there was a span of 18 bases. This CDR3 is CASSYFIQGDEQFF. CDR3 in DNA: TGCGCCAGCAGCTATTTTATCCAGGGCGACGAGCAGTTCTTC.

V and J are TRBV12-5 and TRBJ2-5; 7 nucleotides align to TRBD2. V gave up 5 bases and J gave up 8 bases; unmatched junction bases: 11. Germline V lookup: CDR1 LGHNT, CDR2 FRNRAP. CDR3 size: 14 residues. The CDR3 nucleotides are TGTGCTAGTGGTCCCGCCTGGACGGGAGGTACCCAGTACTTC. This encodes CASGPAWTGGTQYF.

V and J are TRBV7-2 and TRBJ2-3; 14 nucleotides match TRBD2. This CDR3 has 17 amino acids. Germline V gives CDR1 SGHTA, CDR2 FQGNSA. Trimming at V came to 4 bases and at J to 5 bases, leaving 8 bases not matched to a gene. The CDR3, as DNA: TGTGCCAGCAGCTCCTGGACTAGCGGGGGGCTGGGAGATACGCAGTATTTT. As protein: CASSSWTSGGLGDTQYF.

V gene TRBV12-3 or TRBV12-4 combines with J gene TRBJ1-1; D ambiguous. The CDR3 sequence is 12 residues long. With 2 bases removed from V and 5 bases from J, the gap between germline ends came to 6 bases. CDR3 residues: CASSLRETEAFF. Here the CDR3 DNA reads TGTGCCAGCAGTTTACGGGAAACTGAAGCTTTCTTT.

The rearrangement uses TRBV29-1 and TRBJ2-1; D gene ambiguous. CDR3 length equals 13 residues. Germline assignment: CDR1 SQVTM and CDR2 ANQGSEA. V lost 4 bases and J 4 bases, leaving 11 bases between the germline ends. This CDR3 reads CSVGLYSYNEQFF. CDR3 sequence (DNA): TGCAGCGTTGGGCTCTACAGTTACAATGAGCAGTTCTTC.

The gene calls are TRBV7-8 and TRBJ1-6; D gene unclear. The germline CDR1 and CDR2 sequences are SGHVS and FQNEAQ. This CDR3 has 12 residues. Trimming pared 3 bases from V and 9 bases from J, leaving 6 bases between. The CDR3 loop reads CASSFPFSPLHF. The CDR3 coding sequence is TGTGCCAGCAGCTTCCCATTTTCACCCCTCCACTTT.

The chain uses TRBV5-5 and TRBJ2-5; 7 nucleotides line up with TRBD2. The junction had 8 bases not matched to a gene; V was cut back by 4 bases and J by 5 bases. Germline loops: CDR1 SGHKS, CDR2 YYEKEE (reference sequence). The CDR3 spans 14 residues. CDR3 loop: CASSTPRGEETQYF. The CDR3 DNA follows: TGTGCCAGCAGCACGCCCCGGGGGGAGGAGACCCAGTACTTC.